Listed here are 32 T cell receptor beta chains from one sample, sequenced in a study of CD8 T cells in ankylosing spondylitis. One entry per CDR3 protein, called by TCRdb with MiXCR from the 5' RACE reads. The repertoire holds 200,000 to 250,000 distinct CDR3 sequences, under 12% seen once, with over 20% in the top ten. The sample comprised blood, either unsorted or a sorted T cell fraction (not recorded which). The receptors were gathered from a male donor with ankylosing spondylitis or in good health (not recorded which).

In its sample, this clonotype was seen many times. The chain links TRBV27 to TRBJ1-1; 9 bases match TRBD1. Germline V gives CDR1 MNHEY, CDR2 SMNVEV (reference sequence). CDR3 size: 14 residues. The trim removed 6 bases at V and 4 bases at J, leaving 6 bases unmatched. CDR3 in DNA: TGTGCCAGCAGCCCGCCGGGACAGGGCACTGAAGCTTTCTTT. Encoded protein: CASSPPGQGTEAFF.

At least ten counts were recorded for this clonotype. The chain couples TRBV15 to TRBJ1-4; D gene ambiguous. Trimming took off 3 bases at V and 4 bases at J, with 21 bases between the two ends. Germline V CDR1 and CDR2: LNHNV, YYDKDF (reference sequence). The length of the CDR3 is 18 residues. The CDR3 here is CATSSDLQDGGLNEKLFF. CDR3 in DNA: TGTGCCACCAGCAGCGATCTTCAGGACGGTGGACTTAATGAAAAACTGTTTTTT.

The rearrangement uses TRBV11-3 and TRBJ2-3; TRBD2 agrees at 8 bases. CDR1 is SGHNT and CDR2 is YENEEA in the germline V gene. CDR3 length: 16 residues. V gave up 5 bases and J gave up 5 bases; unmatched junction bases: 12. In DNA form, the CDR3 reads TGTGCCAGCAGCGAGGGTGCAGCGGGGGCGATAGATACGCAGTATTTT. This encodes CASSEGAAGAIDTQYF.

This clonotype was found many times. The CDR3 loop reads CASSSPRTNQETQYF. The CDR3 DNA is TGTGCCAGCAGCTCGCCTCGGACTAATCAAGAGACCCAGTACTTC. V is TRBV7-2 and J is TRBJ2-5; D perhaps matches TRBD2 (6 bases). The V and J ends lost 4 bases and 2 bases respectively, with 14 bases between them. This CDR3 region has 15 residues. Germline values: CDR1 SGHTA, CDR2 FQGNSA.

This clonotype was detected only a few times. This chain uses TRBV20-1 with TRBJ2-1; TRBD1 might be the D (5 bases). CDR1 is DFQATT and CDR2 is SNEGSKA in the germline V gene (reference sequence). Trimming shortened V by 5 bases and J by 0 bases, and 14 bases separated the two germline ends. The CDR3 length is 15 residues. In nucleotides, the CDR3 is TGCAGTGCTCTACCTAGGGGTACCTCCTACAATGAGCAGTTCTTC. Residues: CSALPRGTSYNEQFF.

This clonotype was seen at least ten times. The rearrangement links TRBV5-1 to TRBJ2-3; D ambiguous. Trimming cost V 6 bases and J 0 bases, with 11 bases left between them. The CDR3 has 14 residues. In germline, CDR1 is SGHRS, CDR2 YFSETQ. The CDR3 is CASNQSPSTDTQYF. The CDR3 nucleotides are TGCGCCAGCAATCAGAGCCCTAGCACAGATACGCAGTATTTT.

The sample holds many counts of this clonotype. V usage is TRBV5-6 and J usage is TRBJ1-1; TRBD1 aligns across 8 bases. V shed 5 bases and J 1 base; nucleotides not matched to a gene: 10. CDR1 and CDR2 from the germline V gene are SGHDT and YYEEEE. There are 16 residues in the CDR3. The CDR3 DNA reads as TGTGCCAGCAGTGACAGGGGACGGCGCTCGAACACTGAAGCTTTCTTT. This sequence encodes CASSDRGRRSNTEAFF. Filled out from reference TRBV5-6 and TRBJ1-1, the complete variable domain reads DAGVTQSPTHLIKTRGQQVTLRCSPKSGHDTVSWYQQALGQGPQFIFQYYEEEERQRGNFPDRFSGHQFPNYSSELNVNALLLGDSALYLCASSDRGRRSNTEAFFGQGTRLTVV.

V gene TRBV18 combines with J gene TRBJ2-1, with 8 bases lining up with TRBD1. CDR3 length: 14 residues. The germline V gene has CDR1 KGHSH and CDR2 LQKENI. The J segment lost 8 bases and the V segment lost 2 bases, leaving 5 bases of the junction unmatched. Here the CDR3 reads CASSPLTGEDEQFF. The CDR3 DNA reads TGTGCCAGCTCACCATTGACAGGGGAGGATGAGCAGTTCTTC.

The chain recombines TRBV5-1 with TRBJ2-2; a possible D gene is TRBD2 (5 bases). The length of the CDR3 is 15 residues. Germline-derived CDR1 and CDR2 are SGHRS and YFSETQ. V was pared by 4 bases and J by 2 bases, with 12 bases between. The CDR3 protein is CASSPPAGNTGELFF. The DNA for the CDR3 is TGCGCCAGCAGCCCCCCTGCGGGTAACACCGGGGAGCTGTTTTTT.

This clonotype appeared a few times. V gene TRBV7-9 combines with J gene TRBJ2-5, with 8 bases fitting TRBD2. The CDR3 sequence is 15 residues long. The trim removed 6 bases at V and 5 bases at J, leaving 11 bases unmatched. The V gene's germline CDR1 is SEHNR and CDR2 FQNEAQ (reference sequence). Written as DNA, the CDR3 is TGTGCCAGCAGGTTACCCATTATAGCGGGGGAGACCCAGTACTTC. This codes for CASRLPIIAGETQYF.

This clonotype was detected ten times or more. V and J are TRBV7-2 and TRBJ1-1; 7 nucleotides line up with TRBD1. With V trimmed by 1 base and J by 6 bases, 5 bases remained unmatched. The CDR3 length is 14 residues. The V gene's germline CDR1 is SGHTA and CDR2 FQGNSA. CDR3: CASSLVGRGAEAFF. DNA for the CDR3: TGTGCCAGCAGCTTAGTCGGCAGGGGGGCTGAAGCTTTCTTT.

The table lists this clonotype with many counts. An end of the junction differs from the germline gene, which may be a read error. This chain links TRBV4-2 with TRBJ1-4; unclear D gene. The CDR3 is 15 amino acids. Germline values: CDR1 LGHNA, CDR2 YNFKEQ. CDR3 sequence reads: CASSQDAEQNERLFF. The CDR3 bases are TGTGCCAGCAGCCAAGATGCGGAACAGAATGAAAGACTGTTTTTT.

This clonotype has only a few counts. The genes are TRBV6-1 and TRBJ1-5, with unresolved D. V lost 5 bases and J 0 bases, leaving 11 bases between the germline ends. Germline-derived CDR1 and CDR2 are MNHNS and SASEGT. The CDR3 is 15 amino acids. The CDR3 region has the DNA TGTGCCAGCAGTCCCGACCCGTATAGCAATCAGCCCCAGCATTTT. This gives the protein CASSPDPYSNQPQHF.

This chain connects TRBV27 to TRBJ2-7, with TRBD2 as a possible D gene (5 bases). V shed 6 bases and J shed 0 bases, with 12 bases lying between them. In germline, CDR1 is MNHEY, CDR2 SMNVEV (reference sequence). The CDR3 has 14 residues. The CDR3 spells CASREVKDSYEQYF. The CDR3 DNA sequence: TGTGCCAGCAGGGAGGTGAAGGACTCCTACGAGCAGTACTTC.

As for this clonotype: The junction departs from germline at one end; a sequencing error may be responsible. The chain carries TRBV12-3 or TRBV12-4 and TRBJ2-5; either TRBD1 or TRBD2 may supply D (5 bases each). This CDR3 has 14 residues. CDR3 loop: CASSDTRDQKTQYF. The CDR3 DNA reads TGTGCCAGCAGTGACACGAGGGACCAAAAGACCCAGTACTTC.

This clonotype was picked up many times. The rearrangement links TRBV5-1 to TRBJ2-1, with D perhaps being TRBD1 or TRBD2 (7 bases each). The germline V and J ends were trimmed by 0 bases and 3 bases, with 13 bases remaining between them. Germline CDR1 and CDR2: SGHRS and YFSETQ. CDR3 length: 16 residues. The CDR3 nucleotides are TGCGCCAGCAGCTTGGTGACAGGGAGGGACTACAATGAGCAGTTCTTC. It translates to CASSLVTGRDYNEQFF.

In this sample, this clonotype turned up many times. The chain couples TRBV12-3 or TRBV12-4 to TRBJ2-1; 10 bases align to TRBD2. CDR3 length equals 16 residues. The ends lost 6 bases at V and 1 base at J; junction bases unmatched: 6. This chain's CDR3 is CASRGSGGASYNEQFF. The CDR3 coding sequence is TGTGCCAGCAGGGGAAGCGGGGGGGCGTCCTACAATGAGCAGTTCTTC.

This clonotype was recorded many times. This chain joins TRBV20-1 and TRBJ1-1; the D gene is possibly TRBD1 (6 bases). The CDR3 length is 13 residues. Germline V gene data show CDR1 as DFQATT and CDR2 as SNEGSKA (reference sequence). CDR3 region: CRARGGRDTEAFF. The CDR3 DNA reads TGCAGGGCCCGGGGGGGGCGGGACACTGAAGCTTTCTTT.

Notes on this clonotype: This sequence may be a read error, since a much larger clone differs from it by one base. This chain links TRBV7-2 with TRBJ2-3; 9 bases match TRBD2. In germline, CDR1 is SGHTA, CDR2 FQGNSA. The length of the CDR3 is 17 residues. This CDR3 is CASSLGSGGLAAITLYF. The CDR3 coding sequence is TGTGCCAGCAGCTTAGGGTCGGGGGGACTAGCTGCGATTACGCTGTATTTT.

This clonotype was seen more than once but under ten times. The chain links TRBV9 to TRBJ2-1; 12 bases align to TRBD2. The germline CDR1 and CDR2 sequences are SGDLS and YYNGEE. V lost 4 bases and J lost 1; bases outside the gene matches: 3. This CDR3 comprises 16 residues. The CDR3 is CASSFGLAGSYNEQFF. CDR3 nucleotides: TGTGCCAGCAGCTTCGGACTAGCGGGATCCTACAATGAGCAGTTCTTC. The full variable domain, completed using reference TRBV9 and TRBJ2-1, is DSGVTQTPKHLITATGQRVTLRCSPRSGDLSVYWYQQSLDQGLQFLIQYYNGEERAKGNILERFSAQQFPDLHSELNLSSLELGDSALYFCASSFGLAGSYNEQFFGPGTRLTVL.

The chain recombines TRBV6-1 with TRBJ2-7; D is tentatively TRBD1 or TRBD2 (6 bases each). The CDR3 consists of 15 residues. CDR1 is MNHNS and CDR2 is SASEGT in the germline V gene. V was shortened by 6 bases and J by 6 bases, with 21 bases between the two germline ends. CDR3 sequence reads: CASSPISGAPSEQYF. As DNA, the CDR3 is TGTGCCAGCAGCCCCATCTCGGGGGCGCCGTCCGAGCAGTACTTC.

Remarks on this clonotype: A much larger clone sits a single nucleotide away, making a read error possible. The V and J genes are TRBV12-3 or TRBV12-4 and TRBJ2-5; D unresolved. This CDR3 comprises 12 residues. CDR3 amino acids: CATSIREETQYF. The CDR3 coding sequence is TGTGCCACCAGTATAAGGGAAGAGACCCAGTACTTC.

This clonotype was recorded many times. The chain is built from TRBV7-2 and TRBJ1-2; 7 bases match TRBD1. The length of the CDR3 is 16 residues. V was pared by 5 bases and J by 9 bases, with 18 bases of the junction left unmatched. Germline CDR1 reads SGHTA; CDR2 reads FQGNSA. The CDR3 region is CASSPVGGQLGRSYTF. CDR3 nucleotide sequence: TGTGCCAGCAGCCCCGTGGGGGGACAGTTAGGTCGGAGCTACACCTTC.

This clonotype appeared many times. The genes are TRBV5-1 and TRBJ1-5; 7 bases align to TRBD1. Germline V gene lookup returns CDR1 SGHRS and CDR2 YFSETQ. This CDR3 comprises 15 residues. The J segment lost 8 bases and the V segment lost 3 bases, leaving 11 bases of the junction unmatched. In nucleotides, the CDR3 is TGCGCCAGCAGCTCAACACAGGGGTTTGTCAAGCCCCAGCATTTT. This sequence encodes CASSSTQGFVKPQHF.

The chain combines TRBV30 with TRBJ2-5; no clear D gene. With 0 bases removed from V and 3 bases from J, the gap between germline ends came to 5 bases. CDR1 GTSNPN and CDR2 SVGIG come from the germline V gene (reference sequence). This CDR3 is 12 amino acids long. The CDR3 region has the DNA TGTGCCTGGAGTGTAAGGGAAGAGACCCAGTACTTC. Its translation is CAWSVREETQYF.

This clonotype appeared many times. In DNA, the CDR3 is TGTGCCAGCAGCCCCCCCCCGTTTGTGGGAGACTACGAGCAGTACTTC. Its protein product is CASSPPPFVGDYEQYF. The chain joins TRBV7-2 to TRBJ2-7, with a possible D match to TRBD2 (5 bases). Trimming removed 5 bases at V and 3 bases at J, with 20 bases between. The CDR3 length is 16 residues. Per the germline V gene, CDR1 is SGHTA and CDR2 is FQGNSA.

This clonotype was seen ten or more times. This chain joins TRBV6-2 or TRBV6-3 and TRBJ1-2, with D unclear. With 3 bases removed from V and 8 bases from J, the gap between germline ends came to 13 bases. The CDR3 consists of 13 residues. Per germline, CDR1 MNHEY and CDR2 SVGEGT. CDR3 sequence (DNA): TGTGCCAGCAGTTATCTGGGCCCACCAGGCTACACCTTC. This translates into CASSYLGPPGYTF.

At least ten counts were recorded for this clonotype. J is TRBJ1-5 and V is TRBV7-2; 8 bases fit TRBD1. CDR1 and CDR2 (germline): SGHTA, FQGNSA. V trimming: 4 bases; J trimming: 3 bases; junction bases outside the gene matches: 5. The CDR3 contains 15 residues. The CDR3 region is CASSSGQGINQPQHF. The CDR3 DNA reads as TGTGCCAGCAGCTCAGGACAGGGTATCAATCAGCCCCAGCATTTT.

The chain is built from TRBV28 and TRBJ1-6; D unclear. The germline V gene encodes CDR1 MDHEN and CDR2 SYDVKM. Trimming cost V 0 bases and J 10 bases, with 10 bases left between them. CDR3 size: 14 residues. CDR3 protein: CASSLWGNGSPLHF. The CDR3, as DNA: TGTGCCAGCAGTTTATGGGGTAATGGATCACCCCTCCACTTT.

The sample holds many counts of this clonotype. The chain recombines TRBV12-3 or TRBV12-4 with TRBJ2-3, with 9 bases fitting TRBD1. The J segment lost 5 bases and the V segment lost 10 bases, leaving 7 bases of the junction unmatched. The CDR3 covers 13 residues. In DNA, the CDR3 is TGTGCCAACTCTGGGGGACAGGGAGATACGCAGTATTTT. As protein: CANSGGQGDTQYF.

There are many counts of this clonotype. The gene calls are TRBV20-1 and TRBJ2-3; TRBD2 aligns across 14 bases. J lost 1 base, V lost 5 bases, and 5 bases had no gene match. Germline V lookup: CDR1 DFQATT, CDR2 SNEGSKA (reference sequence). This CDR3 is built from 16 residues. CDR3 sequence: CSAGGLAGVRTDTQYF. CDR3 bases: TGCAGTGCTGGGGGACTAGCGGGGGTCCGCACAGATACGCAGTATTTT.

There are many counts of this clonotype. The J gene is TRBJ1-6, the V gene TRBV20-1; D perhaps matches TRBD1 (6 bases). The CDR3 totals 19 residues. The V gene's germline CDR1 is DFQATT and CDR2 SNEGSKA (reference sequence). Trimming cost V 0 bases and J 0 bases, with 18 bases left between them. The CDR3 sequence: CSARDRDNRRSSYNSPLHF. CDR3 DNA: TGCAGTGCTAGAGACCGGGACAACCGAAGGAGCTCCTATAATTCACCCCTCCACTTT.